This T cell receptor beta chain is drawn from a study of cytomegalovirus exposure and HLA in healthy donors. Germline CDR1 and CDR2: LNHDA and SQIVND (reference sequence). CDR3 size: 16 residues. Though nominally healthy at sampling, donors likely had unrecorded immune exposures. PCR employed 60 Vbeta and 13 Jbeta primers. Only in-frame clones appear in the TCRdb table, and some are missing; sequencing was by immunoSEQ multiplex PCR. The repertoire consists of over 85,000 clones, with about 83% occurring once and the leading ten covering more than 3%. Study observations and caveats: A later analysis showed that HLA-associated TCR beta chains had undergone more clonal expansion than equally common others. HLA alleles showed associations with around 15,000 TCR beta sequences in a later analysis, at a 0.05 false discovery rate. Reports indicate that TCR beta sequences accurately predicted the HLA-A and HLA-B alleles of most subjects.

As for this clone: Its antigen is unknown. One end of the junction does not line up with germline, which may come from a read error.

The TCR sequence derives from a female donor in good health and CMV-seropositive. The sample comprised PBMCs. This sequence joins TRBV19 and TRBJ1-2; 10 bases match TRBD1. This CDR3 is CARSETPGQGNYGYTF. The CDR3 DNA is TGTGCCCGTAGTGAAACTCCGGGACAGGGGAACTATGGCTACACCTTC.